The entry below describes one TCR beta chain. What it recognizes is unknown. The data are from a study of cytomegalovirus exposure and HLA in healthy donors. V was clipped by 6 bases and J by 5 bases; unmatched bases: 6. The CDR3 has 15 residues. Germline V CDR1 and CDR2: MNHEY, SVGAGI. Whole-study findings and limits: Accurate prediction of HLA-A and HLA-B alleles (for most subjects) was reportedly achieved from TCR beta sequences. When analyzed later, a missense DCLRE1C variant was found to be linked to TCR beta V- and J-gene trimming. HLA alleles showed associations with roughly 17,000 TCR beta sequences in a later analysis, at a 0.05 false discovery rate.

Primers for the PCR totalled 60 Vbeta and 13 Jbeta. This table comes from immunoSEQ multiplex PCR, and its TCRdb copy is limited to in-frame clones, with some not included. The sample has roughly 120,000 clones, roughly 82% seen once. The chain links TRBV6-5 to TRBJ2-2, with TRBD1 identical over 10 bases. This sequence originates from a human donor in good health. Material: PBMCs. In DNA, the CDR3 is TGTGCCAGCAGCCTTGACAGGGGGCGAACCGGGGAGCTGTTTTTT. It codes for CASSLDRGRTGELFF.